This passage covers 18 T cell receptor beta chains from one sample sequenced in a study of blood T cell repertoires in COVID-19. Libraries were prepared by immunoSEQ multiplex PCR; TCRdb keeps only in-frame clonotypes and omits some of them. This sample yields 450,000 or so clones, of which 80% to 90% are seen a single time; around 0.92% belongs to the top ten. The material sequenced was peripheral blood. These receptors all come from a man aged 18-30 years with COVID-19, enrolled during active disease.

V gene TRBV5-8 combines with J gene TRBJ1-2; D unclear. Trimming pared 4 bases from V and 4 bases from J, leaving 14 bases between. Germline V gene sequence: CDR1 SGHTS, CDR2 YDEGEE. The CDR3 is made up of 14 amino acids. In DNA form, the CDR3 reads TGTGCCAGCAGCCGCGACCGGGAGGTCTATGGCTACACCTTC. This encodes CASSRDREVYGYTF.

The count of this clone is one. The rearrangement joins TRBV19 to TRBJ2-1; no firm D call. V lost 7 bases, J lost 8 bases, and 12 bases lay in between. CDR1 is LNHDA and CDR2 is SQIVND in the germline V gene (reference sequence). The CDR3 loop spans 12 amino acids. Written as DNA, the CDR3 is TGTGCCAGTACTGCAGACAACGATGAGCAGTTCTTC. Translated: CASTADNDEQFF.

This chain uses TRBV13 with TRBJ2-1; TRBD2 matches 14 bases. The germline gives CDR1 PRHDT, CDR2 FYEKMQ (reference sequence). The J segment lost 13 bases and the V segment lost 4 bases, leaving 6 bases of the junction unmatched. This CDR3 has 14 residues. The CDR3 protein is CASSSGLAGVVQFF. CDR3 DNA: TGTGCCAGCAGCTCGGGACTAGCGGGAGTGGTCCAGTTCTTC.

The chain couples TRBV11-3 to TRBJ2-1; the match to TRBD2 covers 7 bases. With 0 bases clipped from V and 8 bases from J, the junction kept 7 bases outside the gene matches. The CDR3 consists of 15 residues. Looked up from germline, CDR1 is SGHNT and CDR2 is YENEEA. As DNA, the CDR3 is TGTGCCAGCAGCTTAGATCTAACTAGCGTAGATGAGCAGTTCTTC. This codes for CASSLDLTSVDEQFF.

This clone was detected once. The J gene is TRBJ2-2, the V gene TRBV7-8, with 8 bases matching TRBD1. V gave up 5 bases and J gave up 1 base; unmatched junction bases: 6. CDR1 is SGHVS and CDR2 is FQNEAQ in the germline V gene. There are 16 residues in the CDR3. The CDR3 nucleotides read TGTGCCAGCAGCCTACTGGACAGGGAGAACACCGGGGAGCTGTTTTTT. Translating gives CASSLLDRENTGELFF.

This clone came up a few times. The chain has TRBV7-9 and TRBJ1-4; 7 bases match TRBD1. The ends lost 5 bases at V and 3 bases at J; junction bases unmatched: 3. Germline loops: CDR1 SEHNR, CDR2 FQNEAQ (reference sequence). The CDR3 has 14 residues. CDR3 sequence: CASSKGAANEKLFF. The CDR3 coding sequence is TGTGCCAGCAGCAAGGGGGCGGCTAATGAAAAACTGTTTTTT.

The V call is TRBV5-1, the J call TRBJ2-3; the D gene is possibly TRBD1 (6 bases). The CDR3 contains 15 residues. The germline V gene encodes CDR1 SGHRS and CDR2 YFSETQ. V lost 0 bases and J 6 bases, leaving 14 bases between the germline ends. The CDR3 DNA follows: TGCGCCAGCAGCTTGGTCTTGGGGGCAGGGGATACGCAGTATTTT. Residues: CASSLVLGAGDTQYF. The full variable domain, its missing parts supplied by reference TRBV5-1 and TRBJ2-3, is KAGVTQTPRYLIKTRGQQVTLSCSPISGHRSVSWYQQTPGQGLQFLFEYFSETQRNKGNFPGRFSGRQFSNSRSEMNVSTLELGDSALYLCASSLVLGAGDTQYFGPGTRLTVL.

This clone appeared once. V is TRBV3-1 (or the pseudogene TRBV3-2) and J is TRBJ1-5; D is undetermined. The CDR3 runs 18 residues. Germline values: CDR1 LGHDT, CDR2 YNNKEL (reference sequence). V was pared by 1 base and J by 0 bases, with 16 bases between. CDR3 coding DNA: TGTGCCAGCAGCCAAGGTCCCGGTACCCTATATAGCAATCAGCCCCAGCATTTT. Its protein is CASSQGPGTLYSNQPQHF.

The V gene is TRBV6-1, the J gene TRBJ1-5; no reliable D call. There are 15 residues in the CDR3. The V end lost 0 bases, the J end lost 2 bases, and 8 bases lay between the germline ends. Looked up from germline, CDR1 is MNHNS and CDR2 is SASEGT. This CDR3 reads CASSEANRGNQPQHF. CDR3 sequence (DNA): TGTGCCAGCAGTGAAGCAAACCGGGGCAATCAGCCCCAGCATTTT.

This chain links TRBV6-5 with TRBJ2-7; D ambiguous. This CDR3 region has 14 residues. Trimming cost V 2 bases and J 3 bases, with 11 bases left between them. CDR1 is MNHEY and CDR2 is SVGAGI in the germline V gene. DNA for the CDR3: TGTGCCAGCAGTTACGGGCAGAGTAACTACGAGCAGTACTTC. Its protein product is CASSYGQSNYEQYF.

This clone has more than one count but fewer than ten. The chain has TRBV2 and TRBJ2-5, with 12 bases fitting TRBD2. The CDR3 runs 17 residues. V lost 1 base, J lost 2 bases, and 5 bases stayed unmatched. In germline, CDR1 is SNHLY, CDR2 FYNNEI. The CDR3 loop is CASSEGVLAGGQETQYF. The CDR3 DNA reads as TGTGCCAGCAGTGAAGGGGTCCTAGCGGGGGGGCAAGAGACCCAGTACTTC.

This clone was counted a few times. The chain couples TRBV2 to TRBJ1-1; tentative D call: TRBD1 (5 bases). Trimming took 7 bases from V and 0 from J, leaving 15 bases between them. Per the germline V gene, CDR1 is SNHLY and CDR2 is FYNNEI. The CDR3 extends over 15 amino acids. CDR3: CASNSRQIMNTEAFF. As DNA, the CDR3 is TGTGCCAGCAATAGCCGACAGATCATGAACACTGAAGCTTTCTTT.

This chain joins TRBV9 and TRBJ2-3, with D hard to call. Germline V gene lookup returns CDR1 SGDLS and CDR2 YYNGEE. The germline V and J ends were trimmed by 0 bases and 2 bases, with 10 bases remaining between them. The CDR3 is 15 amino acids. The CDR3 sequence: CASSVGGSFTDTQYF. In DNA, the CDR3 is TGTGCCAGCAGCGTAGGAGGTTCTTTCACAGATACGCAGTATTTT.

The chain has TRBV11-3 and TRBJ2-7, with 8 positions matching TRBD1. V was clipped by 1 base and J by 5 bases; unmatched bases: 13. Germline values: CDR1 SGHNT, CDR2 YENEEA. The CDR3 is 17 amino acids. The CDR3 region has the DNA TGTGCCAGCAGCTTAGGCCCTGCAGGGGGCGCATTCGACGAGCAGTACTTC. Its protein is CASSLGPAGGAFDEQYF.

The gene calls are TRBV30 and TRBJ2-7; 10 bases agree with TRBD2. The ends lost 3 bases at V and 3 bases at J; junction bases unmatched: 2. Germline CDR1 and CDR2: GTSNPN and SVGIG (reference sequence). This CDR3 contains 13 residues. The CDR3 region has the DNA TGTGCCTGGAGCAGGACTAGCGGCTACGAGCAGTACTTC. Its translation: CAWSRTSGYEQYF. The full variable domain, in which reference TRBV30 and TRBJ2-7 provide the parts outside the CDR3, is SQTIHQWPATLVQPVGSPLSLECTVEGTSNPNLYWYRQAAGRGLQLLFYSVGIGQISSEVPQNLSASRPQDRQFILSSKKLLLSDSGFYLCAWSRTSGYEQYFGPGTRLTVT.

V is TRBV7-9 and J is TRBJ1-1; D call uncertain. Trimming stripped 1 base from V and 10 bases from J, with 10 bases between. The CDR3 sequence is 12 residues long. Germline V gene sequence: CDR1 SEHNR, CDR2 FQNEAQ (reference sequence). The chain's CDR3 is CASSLEQTRAFF. CDR3 nucleotide sequence: TGTGCCAGCAGCTTAGAACAGACCAGAGCTTTCTTT.

This clone has a single count. This chain joins TRBV29-1 and TRBJ2-5, with TRBD2 matching over 7 bases. V gave up 7 bases and J gave up 5 bases; unmatched junction bases: 7. The germline CDR1 and CDR2 sequences are SQVTM and ANQGSEA. The CDR3 is made up of 12 amino acids. The CDR3 loop is CSAQRGGETQYF. Written as DNA, the CDR3 is TGCAGCGCCCAGCGGGGAGGTGAGACCCAGTACTTC.

The genes are TRBV10-3 and TRBJ2-2, with 7 bases aligning to TRBD2. This CDR3 has 14 residues. V trimming: 7 bases; J trimming: 0 bases; junction bases outside the gene matches: 2. Germline V gene data show CDR1 as ENHRY and CDR2 as SYGVKD. The CDR3 DNA reads TGTGCCATCAATCGGGGGGCGAACACCGGGGAGCTGTTTTTT. This encodes CAINRGANTGELFF.